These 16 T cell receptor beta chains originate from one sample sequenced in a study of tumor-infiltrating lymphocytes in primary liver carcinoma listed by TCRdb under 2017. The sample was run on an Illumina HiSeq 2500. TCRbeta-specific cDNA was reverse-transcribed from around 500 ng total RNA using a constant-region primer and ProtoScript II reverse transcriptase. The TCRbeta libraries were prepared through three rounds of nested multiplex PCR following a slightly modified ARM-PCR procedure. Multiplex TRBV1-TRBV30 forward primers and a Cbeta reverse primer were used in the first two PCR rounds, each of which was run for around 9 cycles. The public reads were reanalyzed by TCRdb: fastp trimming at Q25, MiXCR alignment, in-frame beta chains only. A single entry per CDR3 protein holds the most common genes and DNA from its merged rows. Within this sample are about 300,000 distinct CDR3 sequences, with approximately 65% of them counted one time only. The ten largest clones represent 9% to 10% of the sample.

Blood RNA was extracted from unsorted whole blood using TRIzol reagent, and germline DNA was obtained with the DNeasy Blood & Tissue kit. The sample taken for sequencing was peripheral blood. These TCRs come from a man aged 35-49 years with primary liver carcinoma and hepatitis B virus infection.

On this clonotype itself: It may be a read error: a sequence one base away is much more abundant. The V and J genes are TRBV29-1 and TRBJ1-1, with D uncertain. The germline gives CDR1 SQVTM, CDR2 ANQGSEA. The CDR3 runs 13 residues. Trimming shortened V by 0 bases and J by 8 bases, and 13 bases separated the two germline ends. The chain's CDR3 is CSVEDRLITEAFF. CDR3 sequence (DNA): TGCAGCGTTGAAGATCGACTTATTACAGAAGCTTTCTTT.

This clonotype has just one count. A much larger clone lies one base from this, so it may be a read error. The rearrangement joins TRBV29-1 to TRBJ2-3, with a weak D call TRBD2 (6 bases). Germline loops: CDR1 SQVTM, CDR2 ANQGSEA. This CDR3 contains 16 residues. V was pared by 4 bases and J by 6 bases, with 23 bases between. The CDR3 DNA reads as TGCAGCGTTGGAGCGGAGGGAGGAACTTTTACGGATACGCAGTATTTT. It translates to CSVGAEGGTFTDTQYF.

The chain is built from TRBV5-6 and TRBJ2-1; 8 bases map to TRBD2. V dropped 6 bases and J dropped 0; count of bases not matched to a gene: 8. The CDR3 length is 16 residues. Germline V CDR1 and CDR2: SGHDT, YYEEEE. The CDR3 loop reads CASNLILADSYNEQFF. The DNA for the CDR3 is TGTGCCAGCAACCTAATACTAGCGGACTCCTACAATGAGCAGTTCTTC.

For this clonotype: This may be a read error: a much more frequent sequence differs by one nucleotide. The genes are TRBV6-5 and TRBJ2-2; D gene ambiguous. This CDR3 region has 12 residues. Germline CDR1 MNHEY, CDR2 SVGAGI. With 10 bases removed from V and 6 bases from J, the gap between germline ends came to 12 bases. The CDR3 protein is CAISPHSGELFF. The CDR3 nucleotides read TGTGCCATCAGCCCTCACTCCGGGGAGCTGTTTTTT.

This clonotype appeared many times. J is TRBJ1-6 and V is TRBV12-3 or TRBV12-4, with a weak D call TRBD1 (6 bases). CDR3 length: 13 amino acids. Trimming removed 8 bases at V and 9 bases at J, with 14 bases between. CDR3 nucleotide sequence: TGTGCCAGCGGGGGGGGCAGTGTTTCACCCCTCCACTTT. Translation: CASGGGSVSPLHF.

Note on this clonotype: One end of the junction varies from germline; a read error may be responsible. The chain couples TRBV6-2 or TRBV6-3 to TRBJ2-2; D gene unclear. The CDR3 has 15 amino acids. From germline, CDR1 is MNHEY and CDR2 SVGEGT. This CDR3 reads CVSSYWAENTGELFF. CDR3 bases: TGTGTCAGCAGTTACTGGGCAGAGAACACCGGGGAGCTGTTTTTT.

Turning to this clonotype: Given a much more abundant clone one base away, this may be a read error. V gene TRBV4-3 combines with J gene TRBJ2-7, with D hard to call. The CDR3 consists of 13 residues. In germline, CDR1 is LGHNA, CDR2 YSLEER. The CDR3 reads CTSSQEPPYEQYF. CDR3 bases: TGCACCAGCAGCCAGGAGCCCCCCTACGAGCAGTACTTC.

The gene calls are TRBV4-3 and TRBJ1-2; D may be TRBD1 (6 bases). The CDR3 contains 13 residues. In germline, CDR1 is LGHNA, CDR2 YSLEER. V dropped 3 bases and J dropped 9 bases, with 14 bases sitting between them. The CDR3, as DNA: TGCGCCAGCAGCCAGATGGGACAATATAGCTACACCTTC. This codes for CASSQMGQYSYTF.

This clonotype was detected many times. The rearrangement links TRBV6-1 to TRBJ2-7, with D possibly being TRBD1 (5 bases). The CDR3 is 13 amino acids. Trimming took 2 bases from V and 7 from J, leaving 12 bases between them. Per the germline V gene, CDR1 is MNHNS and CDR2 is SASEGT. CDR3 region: CASSEQGSSEQYF. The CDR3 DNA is TGTGCCAGCAGTGAACAGGGTTCCAGTGAGCAGTACTTC.

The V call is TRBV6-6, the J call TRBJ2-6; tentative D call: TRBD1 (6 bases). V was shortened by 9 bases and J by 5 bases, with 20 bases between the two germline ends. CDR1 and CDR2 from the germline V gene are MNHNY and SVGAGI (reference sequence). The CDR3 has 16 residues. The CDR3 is CASRGDTSTRANVLTF. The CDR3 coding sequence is TGTGCCAGTCGTGGGGACACGTCAACGCGGGCCAACGTCCTGACTTTC.

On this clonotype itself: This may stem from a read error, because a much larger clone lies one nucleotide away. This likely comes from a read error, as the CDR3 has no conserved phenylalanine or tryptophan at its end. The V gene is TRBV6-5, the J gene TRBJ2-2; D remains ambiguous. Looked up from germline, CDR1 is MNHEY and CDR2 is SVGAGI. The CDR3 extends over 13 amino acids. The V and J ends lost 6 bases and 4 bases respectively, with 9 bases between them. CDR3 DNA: TGTGCCAGCAGCCGTGAGGCCACCGGGGAGCTGTTTTCT. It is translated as CASSREATGELFS.

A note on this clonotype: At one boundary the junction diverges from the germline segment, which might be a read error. DNA of the CDR3: TGTGCCAGCAGTTCCCAGGAAGATATGCAGTATTTT. This encodes CASSSQEDMQYF. The V call is TRBV6-5, the J call TRBJ2-3; D unresolved. Germline CDR1 reads MNHEY; CDR2 reads SVGAGI. This CDR3 comprises 12 residues.

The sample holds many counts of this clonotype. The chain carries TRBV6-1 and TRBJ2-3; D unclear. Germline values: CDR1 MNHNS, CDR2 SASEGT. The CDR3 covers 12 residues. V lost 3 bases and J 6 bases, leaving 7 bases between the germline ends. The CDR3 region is CASSELSDTQYF. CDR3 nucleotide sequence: TGTGCCAGCAGTGAGCTGTCCGATACGCAGTATTTT.

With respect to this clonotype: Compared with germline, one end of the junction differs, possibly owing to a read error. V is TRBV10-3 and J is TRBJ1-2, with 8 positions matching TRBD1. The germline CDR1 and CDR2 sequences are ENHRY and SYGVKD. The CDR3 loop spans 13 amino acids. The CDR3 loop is CAINLETGEGYAF. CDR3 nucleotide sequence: TGTGCCATCAATCTCGAGACAGGGGAGGGCTACGCCTTC.

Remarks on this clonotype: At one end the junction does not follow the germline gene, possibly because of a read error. CDR3 region: CASSHTSMSGNKQFF. The CDR3 nucleotides are TGTGCCAGCAGCCATACTAGCATGTCGGGCAATAAGCAGTTCTTC. This sequence joins TRBV12-3 or TRBV12-4 and TRBJ2-1; D possibly corresponds to TRBD2 (6 bases). The CDR3 spans 15 residues.

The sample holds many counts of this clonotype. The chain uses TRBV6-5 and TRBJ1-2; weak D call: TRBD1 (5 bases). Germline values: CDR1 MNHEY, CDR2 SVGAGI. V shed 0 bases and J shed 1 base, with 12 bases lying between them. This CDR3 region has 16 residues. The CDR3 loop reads CASSYSRRESNYGYTF. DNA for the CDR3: TGTGCCAGCAGTTACTCGCGCAGGGAGAGTAACTATGGCTACACCTTC.